The 25 T cell receptor beta chains in this list originate from one sample, sequenced in a study of blood T cell repertoires in COVID-19. The method was immunoSEQ multiplex PCR; TCRdb's version includes in-frame clones alone and lacks a portion of them. Altogether about 160,000 clones are present, around 83% being singletons, with the ten largest covering more than 5%. The source material was peripheral blood. The receptor set was obtained from a woman between 45 and 65 years old with COVID-19, enrolled during active disease.

The chain employs TRBV7-9 and TRBJ1-5; 9 bases are a match to TRBD1. Germline CDR1 SEHNR, CDR2 FQNEAQ (reference sequence). V shed 3 bases, J shed 4 bases, and the junction held 4 bases outside the gene matches. CDR3 length: 15 amino acids. CDR3 DNA sequence: TGTGCCAGCAGCTTGGGACAGGGAGCAAATCAGCCCCAGCATTTT. Encoded protein: CASSLGQGANQPQHF.

The J gene is TRBJ1-2, the V gene TRBV19; 7 nucleotides match TRBD1. Per the germline V gene, CDR1 is LNHDA and CDR2 is SQIVND (reference sequence). The CDR3 has 11 amino acids. The junction had 2 bases not matched to a gene; V was cut back by 5 bases and J by 8 bases. CDR3 DNA: TGTGCCAGTAGTCCAGGGGGAGGCTACACCTTC. Residues: CASSPGGGYTF.

The CDR3 sequence: CASSISTGGRVNTEAFF. The CDR3 nucleotides are TGTGCCAGCAGCATAAGTACAGGGGGCCGGGTGAACACTGAAGCTTTCTTT. V gene TRBV6-2 or TRBV6-3 combines with J gene TRBJ1-1; 9 bases map to TRBD1. V gave up 6 bases and J gave up 0 bases; unmatched junction bases: 11. From germline, CDR1 is MNHEY and CDR2 SVGEGT. The CDR3 totals 17 residues.

The chain carries TRBV27 and TRBJ2-3, with 9 positions matching TRBD1. CDR1 is MNHEY and CDR2 is SMNVEV in the germline V gene (reference sequence). The CDR3 is 15 amino acids. V was pared by 4 bases and J by 6 bases, with 8 bases of the junction left unmatched. In DNA form, the CDR3 reads TGTGCCAGCAGTTCAATGGGACAGGGAGCGGATACGCAGTATTTT. It specifies CASSSMGQGADTQYF.

The CDR3 sequence: CAWSVGVLGQPQHF. The CDR3 DNA sequence: TGTGCCTGGAGTGTAGGGGTTCTGGGACAGCCCCAGCATTTT. This chain uses TRBV30 with TRBJ1-5, with D perhaps TRBD1 (5 bases). The V and J ends lost 0 bases and 7 bases respectively, with 13 bases between them. Germline V gene data show CDR1 as GTSNPN and CDR2 as SVGIG (reference sequence). The CDR3 is 14 residues long.

This chain's CDR3 is CASSLVGTGGFNGELFF. DNA of the CDR3: TGTGCCAGCAGCTTGGTGGGGACAGGGGGCTTTAACGGGGAGCTGTTTTTT. The rearrangement joins TRBV5-4 to TRBJ2-2; 12 bases fit TRBD1. Germline lookup yields CDR1 SGHNT and CDR2 YYREEE (reference sequence). The CDR3 spans 17 residues. V lost 0 bases, J lost 7 bases, and 7 bases stayed unmatched.

The chain is built from TRBV29-1 and TRBJ2-2; the D gene is possibly TRBD2 (6 bases). The CDR3 is 15 amino acids. V was cut by 6 bases and J by 1 base, with 15 bases left in between. Germline V gene sequence: CDR1 SQVTM, CDR2 ANQGSEA. CDR3 amino acids: CSVLLLAKNTGELFF. CDR3 nucleotide sequence: TGCAGCGTCCTCCTACTAGCTAAGAACACCGGGGAGCTGTTTTTT.

This chain uses TRBV11-2 with TRBJ1-6, with 8 bases aligning to TRBD1. This CDR3 is built from 15 residues. Germline-derived CDR1 and CDR2 are SGHAT and FQNNGV. Losses at the gene ends were 6 bases for V and 13 bases for J; bases not matched to a gene: 14. CDR3 nucleotide sequence: TGTGCCAGCAGGGTCGACAGGGGCGGGCAATGGCCCCTCCACTTT. Protein sequence: CASRVDRGGQWPLHF.

This clone was found a few times. The rearrangement uses TRBV2 and TRBJ1-4, with D unresolved. Trimming pared 3 bases from V and 8 bases from J, leaving 13 bases between. CDR3 length: 14 residues. CDR1 and CDR2 from the germline V gene are SNHLY and FYNNEI. CDR3 in DNA: TGTGCCAGCAGTGATTTGGCAGGAGGAGAAAAACTGTTTTTT. This translates into CASSDLAGGEKLFF.

This clone came up once. This chain connects TRBV6-6 to TRBJ2-2; D ambiguous. Trimming removed 8 bases from V and 1 base from J, with 8 bases in between. CDR3 length equals 13 residues. Germline V gene sequence: CDR1 MNHNY, CDR2 SVGAGI (reference sequence). As DNA, the CDR3 is TGTGCCAGCCGAACAGAGAACACCGGGGAGCTGTTTTTT. The encoded protein is CASRTENTGELFF.

For this clone: Because the CDR3's place on the DNA is in doubt, the DNA is left out and the CDR3 is given as listed by TCRdb. The chain recombines TRBV30 with TRBJ2-7; TRBD1 is taken as the D call from the table, unchecked against the DNA. From its first to its last residue, the CDR3 has 15 amino acids. Germline V gene sequence: CDR1 GTSNPN, CDR2 SVGIG (reference sequence). CDR3 loop: CAWISGQGRLYEQYF.

This clone has a single count. This rearrangement joins TRBV19 to TRBJ2-7, with TRBD2 as a possible D gene (5 bases). V gave up 3 bases and J gave up 4 bases, with 10 bases separating them. CDR1 LNHDA and CDR2 SQIVND come from the germline V gene (reference sequence). The CDR3 runs 13 residues. The CDR3 region has the DNA TGTGCCAGTAGTATGGGAGCGGATTACGAGCAGTACTTC. Encoded protein: CASSMGADYEQYF.

The chain employs TRBV18 and TRBJ2-6; unclear D gene. The CDR3 covers 16 residues. The V end was cut by 5 bases, the J end by 0 bases, with 11 bases between. Germline V gene data show CDR1 as KGHSH and CDR2 as LQKENI. The CDR3 bases are TGTGCCAGCTCATCTGAGCAGGTCTCTGGGGCCAACGTCCTGACTTTC. This translates into CASSSEQVSGANVLTF.

This clone has just a few counts. This chain joins TRBV7-2 and TRBJ1-3, with TRBD1 matching 9 bases. J was trimmed by 3 bases and V by 4 bases; bases with no gene match: 1. The CDR3 runs 14 residues. The germline CDR1 and CDR2 sequences are SGHTA and FQGNSA. The CDR3 is CASSWDRDGNTIYF. The CDR3 DNA follows: TGTGCCAGCAGCTGGGACAGGGATGGAAACACCATATATTTT.

The J gene is TRBJ1-2, the V gene TRBV9; 9 positions agree with TRBD1. CDR3 size: 12 residues. V gave up 10 bases and J gave up 7 bases; unmatched junction bases: 8. In germline, CDR1 is SGDLS, CDR2 YYNGEE. The CDR3 DNA follows: TGTGCCTCGGGGGGGACAGGGTCTGGCTACACCTTC. It translates to CASGGTGSGYTF. The whole variable domain, remainder taken from reference TRBV9 and TRBJ1-2, is DSGVTQTPKHLITATGQRVTLRCSPRSGDLSVYWYQQSLDQGLQFLIQYYNGEERAKGNILERFSAQQFPDLHSELNLSSLELGDSALYFCASGGTGSGYTFGSGTRLTVV.

The chain is built from TRBV11-2 and TRBJ2-1, with 13 bases identical to TRBD2. The ends lost 5 bases at V and 9 bases at J; junction bases unmatched: 7. Per the germline V gene, CDR1 is SGHAT and CDR2 is FQNNGV. This CDR3 spans 15 amino acids. CDR3 protein: CASSVLAGGLGEQFF. CDR3 nucleotides: TGTGCCAGCAGCGTACTAGCGGGGGGGCTGGGTGAGCAGTTCTTC.

The chain employs TRBV2 and TRBJ2-1, with 11 bases lining up with TRBD1. Germline V lookup: CDR1 SNHLY, CDR2 FYNNEI. V lost 7 bases and J lost 3; bases outside the gene matches: 8. The CDR3 has 16 residues. CDR3 DNA: TGTGCCAGCACTGACGGGGGACAGGGGGGCTACAATGAGCAGTTCTTC. Translating it yields CASTDGGQGGYNEQFF. Full variable domain (rest looked up from reference TRBV2 and TRBJ2-1): EPEVTQTPSHQVTQMGQEVILRCVPISNHLYFYWYRQILGQKVEFLVSFYNNEISEKSEIFDDQFSVERPDGSNFTLKIRSTKLEDSAMYFCASTDGGQGGYNEQFFGPGTRLTVL.

The chain joins TRBV6-4 to TRBJ2-1, with D possibly TRBD2 on 6 matching bases. Trimming left V 0 bases short and J 5 bases short, with 11 bases between. CDR3 size: 15 residues. CDR1 MRHNA and CDR2 SNTAGT come from the germline V gene. This CDR3 is CASSDSAGSNNEQFF. The CDR3 DNA reads TGTGCCAGCAGTGACTCGGCGGGGTCAAACAATGAGCAGTTCTTC.

V usage is TRBV5-4 and J usage is TRBJ2-6, with D tentatively TRBD1 (5 bases). The CDR3 is 18 amino acids. The ends were cut back, 4 bases at V and 0 bases at J, with 17 bases in the middle. Looked up from germline, CDR1 is SGHNT and CDR2 is YYREEE (reference sequence). In DNA form, the CDR3 reads TGTGCCAGCAGCAACCCGGCCTTGGGGCCCTCTGGGGCCAACGTCCTGACTTTC. It encodes CASSNPALGPSGANVLTF.

The rearrangement links TRBV7-2 to TRBJ1-5, with D uncertain. Per the germline V gene, CDR1 is SGHTA and CDR2 is FQGNSA. The CDR3 runs to 16 residues. The V and J ends lost 1 base and 6 bases respectively, with 16 bases between them. The DNA of the CDR3 is TGTGCCAGCAGCTTAGGGTCAGGCCTCCCCGGTCAGCCCCAGCATTTT. Translation: CASSLGSGLPGQPQHF.

The chain is built from TRBV12-3 or TRBV12-4 and TRBJ2-2; D unclear. V lost 3 bases and J 4 bases, leaving 6 bases between the germline ends. The CDR3 has 13 residues. In nucleotides, the CDR3 is TGTGCCAGCAGTTTTGGCAGCACCGGGGAGCTGTTTTTT. Protein product: CASSFGSTGELFF.

CDR3 coding DNA: TGTGCCAGCAGCCCGTGGACTAGCGTCACAGATACGCAGTATTTT. This gives the protein CASSPWTSVTDTQYF. This chain joins TRBV5-6 and TRBJ2-3; 9 nucleotides match TRBD2. The trim removed 4 bases at V and 2 bases at J, leaving 5 bases unmatched. The germline V gene has CDR1 SGHDT and CDR2 YYEEEE. CDR3 size: 15 residues.

The genes are TRBV28 and TRBJ2-3; D gene ambiguous. The CDR3 totals 11 residues. Trimming pared 4 bases from V and 3 bases from J, leaving 2 bases between. Germline V gene lookup returns CDR1 MDHEN and CDR2 SYDVKM. The CDR3 spells CASSSTDTQYF. For the CDR3, the DNA is TGTGCCAGCAGTTCTACAGATACGCAGTATTTT.

The chain combines TRBV9 with TRBJ2-5, with 12 nucleotides matching TRBD2. J lost 4 bases, V lost 4 bases, and 2 bases had no gene match. Germline lookup yields CDR1 SGDLS and CDR2 YYNGEE. The length of the CDR3 is 14 residues. The CDR3 spells CASSPGLAGETQYF. The DNA for the CDR3 is TGTGCCAGCAGCCCGGGACTAGCGGGAGAGACCCAGTACTTC.

This clone has just a few counts. The J gene is TRBJ2-2, the V gene TRBV6-6; perhaps TRBD2 as D (6 bases). The V gene's germline CDR1 is MNHNY and CDR2 SVGAGI (reference sequence). Trimming left V 0 bases short and J 5 bases short, with 10 bases between. The CDR3 is 15 residues long. DNA of the CDR3: TGTGCCAGCAGTTACTCCGATGGAGGGACCGGGGAGCTGTTTTTT. Protein: CASSYSDGGTGELFF.